Listed below are T cell receptor beta chains from one sample, sequenced in a study of blood T cell repertoires in COVID-19. TCRdb's copy holds only in-frame clones and misses some; the assay was immunoSEQ multiplex PCR. The sample has 150,000 to 180,000 clones, roughly 80% seen once; the top ten hold approximately 30%. The sample consisted of peripheral blood. These receptors were obtained from a woman in her fifties or sixties with acute or convalescent COVID-19. CDR3s include the opening cysteine and the closing phenylalanine or tryptophan. Fields, in order: D gene, V gene, J gene, clone size, CDR3 DNA, CDR3 protein. A D gene is named only where the DNA matches it firmly. Size tells how often a clone was seen (once, few, many) or the class of an expanded clone, and some rows leave it out.

.	TRBV2	TRBJ2-1	.	TGTGCCAGCAGTGCCGACAGCCACAATGAGCAGTTCTTC	CASSADSHNEQFF
.	TRBV10-2	TRBJ1-2	.	TGCGCCAGCAGTGACGTCGGCATTCGGGCGGGGGGCTACACCTTC	CASSDVGIRAGGYTF
.	TRBV7-9	TRBJ1-5	.	TGTGCCAGCAGCTTAGAGAACAGCCAGAATCAGCCCCAGCATTTT	CASSLENSQNQPQHF
TRBD1	TRBV6-6	TRBJ1-2	.	TGTGCCAGCAGAAGACGACAGGGCGACTATGGCTACACCTTC	CASRRRQGDYGYTF
.	TRBV6-5	TRBJ1-5	.	TGTGCCAGCAGTTACTCGTCCGGTAGCAATCAGCCCCAGCATTTT	CASSYSSGSNQPQHF
.	TRBV30	TRBJ1-2	.	TGTGCCTGGAGTGTACAGGGAAGCTATGGCTACACCTTC	CAWSVQGSYGYTF
.	TRBV2	TRBJ2-2	.	TGTGCCAGCAGTGAAGCGAGAACCGGGGAGCTGTTTTTT	CASSEARTGELFF
.	TRBV7-8	TRBJ2-5	.	TGTGCCAGCAGCTTAGCAGGGTCTAGCGTTCAAGAGACCCAGTACTTC	CASSLAGSSVQETQYF
.	TRBV6-1	TRBJ1-3	few	TGTGCCAGCAGTGAAGGGAGTGCAGGGACTGGAAACACCATATATTTT	CASSEGSAGTGNTIYF
TRBD1	TRBV25-1	TRBJ1-6	few	TGTGCCAGCAGTTGGGACAGGGGAGGATCACCCCTCCACTTT	CASSWDRGGSPLHF
TRBD1	TRBV6-5	TRBJ1-2	.	TGTGCCAGCAGCCAAGACAGGGCGCGGGATGGCTACACCTTC	CASSQDRARDGYTF
.	TRBV5-1	TRBJ1-2	once	TGCGCCAGCAGCTTGTCGTCTCCCAGTCCGGGAGGCTACACCTTC	CASSLSSPSPGGYTF
TRBD1	TRBV2	TRBJ2-4	.	TGTGCCAGCAAACCGGGACAGGGGCTCGGGAGCATTCAGTACTTC	CASKPGQGLGSIQYF
TRBD2	TRBV3-1/TRBV3-2	TRBJ2-5	.	TGTGCCAGCAGCCAACCACTACTAGCGGGGGGCCCAAAGGCCCAGTACTTC	CASSQPLLAGGPKAQYF
.	TRBV6-5	TRBJ1-1	.	TGTGCCAGCAGTTACGGGCGCGGGGTTAACACTGAAGCTTTCTTT	CASSYGRGVNTEAFF
.	TRBV6-1	TRBJ1-2	.	TGTGCCAGCAGTGATTTTTCGGCCGTCTCTCGGGACTATGGCTACACCTTC	CASSDFSAVSRDYGYTF
.	TRBV29-1	TRBJ1-6	.	TGCAGCGTTGGGGATTTTGAGGGAACCTATAATTCACCCCTCCACTTT	CSVGDFEGTYNSPLHF
TRBD1	TRBV28	TRBJ1-5	.	TGTGCCAGCAGTCCCCGAATTAACAGGGGACTGGGTCAGCCCCAGCATTTT	CASSPRINRGLGQPQHF
TRBD1	TRBV18	TRBJ2-3	.	TGTGCCAGCTCCCCGGGACAGGGAACAGATACGCAGTATTTT	CASSPGQGTDTQYF
.	TRBV19	TRBJ1-1	.	TGTGCCAGTAGCCACCGGGACTCGAACACTGAAGCTTTCTTT	CASSHRDSNTEAFF
TRBD1	TRBV29-1	TRBJ1-5	.	TGCAGCGTTAAGGACAGGGATATTAATCAGCCCCAGCATTTT	CSVKDRDINQPQHF
.	TRBV12-3/TRBV12-4	TRBJ1-2	.	TGTGCCAGCAGTCCCTCGACAGCCTATGGCTACACCTTC	CASSPSTAYGYTF
TRBD2	TRBV3-1/TRBV3-2	TRBJ2-3	.	TGTGCCAGCAGCCTGCTAGCGGGGGTTAGCACAGATACGCAGTATTTT	CASSLLAGVSTDTQYF
.	TRBV7-2	TRBJ1-6	.	TGTGCCAGCAGTTACCAGGCTAATTCACCCCTCCACTTT	CASSYQANSPLHF
.	TRBV5-1	TRBJ1-1	.	TGCGCCAGCAGCTTGGGAGTGGACACTGAAGCTTTCTTT	CASSLGVDTEAFF
.	TRBV7-3	TRBJ1-2	.	TGTGCCAGCAGCCAAACAGGGAGCTATGGCTACACCTTC	CASSQTGSYGYTF
.	TRBV5-1	TRBJ1-2	.	TGCGCCAGCAGCTTGGGAGGAGCTGGCTACACCTTC	CASSLGGAGYTF
TRBD2	TRBV5-1	TRBJ2-1	.	TGCGCCAGCAGCTTGGGAGGACTAGCGGGGACCTACAATGAGCAGTTCTTC	CASSLGGLAGTYNEQFF
.	TRBV4-1	TRBJ2-5	.	TGCGCCAGCAGCCAAGATCGGTTACAGGGAGAGACCCAGTACTTC	CASSQDRLQGETQYF
TRBD2	TRBV30	TRBJ2-7	.	TGTGCCTGGAGTGTCGGACTAGCCTTTGAGCAGTACTTC	CAWSVGLAFEQYF
.	TRBV6-1	TRBJ2-5	.	TGTGCCAGCAGTGAAAGCTGGGCAGAAGAGACCCAGTACTTC	CASSESWAEETQYF
.	TRBV6-7	TRBJ2-5	.	TGTGCCAGCAGTTACTCGAAGGGGCAAGAGACCCAGTACTTC	CASSYSKGQETQYF